Listed below are T cell receptor beta chains from one sample, sequenced in a study. TCRdb re-called the RT-PCR reads with MiXCR, one entry per CDR3 protein. The table includes about 680,000 distinct CDR3 sequences, 12% to 15% detected once. Sequenced input: memory CD4+ T cells from blood. These receptors were taken from a female donor in good health, serving as a healthy control. The CDR3 runs from the conserved cysteine through the conserved F or W. Fields, in order: clone size, V gene, J gene, D gene, CDR3 protein, CDR3 DNA. The D gene is left open where the match is weak. Clone size is not always given. Where it is, it says once, few, many or a class for expanded clones.

clone size: few; V gene: TRBV29-1; J gene: TRBJ2-1; D gene: NA; CDR3 protein: CSVAGYNEQFF; CDR3 DNA: TGCAGCGTTGCAGGTTACAATGAGCAGTTCTTC
clone size: NA; V gene: TRBV5-1; J gene: TRBJ1-1; D gene: NA; CDR3 protein: CASSLEGGFDTEAFF; CDR3 DNA: TGCGCCAGCAGCTTGGAAGGGGGATTCGACACTGAAGCTTTCTTT
clone size: NA; V gene: TRBV10-3; J gene: TRBJ2-3; D gene: NA; CDR3 protein: CAISENGGLDTQYF; CDR3 DNA: TGTGCCATCAGTGAGAATGGGGGATTGGATACGCAGTATTTT
clone size: few; V gene: TRBV12-3/TRBV12-4; J gene: TRBJ1-2; D gene: NA; CDR3 protein: CASSPTERGVSYGYTF; CDR3 DNA: TGTGCCAGCAGTCCCACTGAGAGAGGAGTGAGCTATGGCTACACCTTC
clone size: NA; V gene: TRBV5-4; J gene: TRBJ2-5; D gene: NA; CDR3 protein: CASSRSLTAQETQYF; CDR3 DNA: TGTGCCAGCAGCCGCTCCCTGACTGCACAAGAGACCCAGTACTTC
clone size: NA; V gene: TRBV6-5; J gene: TRBJ1-5; D gene: TRBD1; CDR3 protein: CASSYYYRGPGNQPQHF; CDR3 DNA: TGTGCCAGCAGTTACTATTACAGGGGGCCAGGCAATCAGCCCCAGCATTTT
clone size: few; V gene: TRBV2; J gene: TRBJ1-5; D gene: TRBD1; CDR3 protein: CASSRRTGGLDQPQHF; CDR3 DNA: TGTGCCAGCAGTAGGAGGACAGGGGGCCTCGATCAGCCCCAGCATTTT
clone size: NA; V gene: TRBV2; J gene: TRBJ2-3; D gene: NA; CDR3 protein: CASRPRSGADTQYF; CDR3 DNA: TGTGCCAGCAGACCGCGGTCCGGGGCAGATACGCAGTATTTT
clone size: NA; V gene: TRBV7-9; J gene: TRBJ1-6; D gene: TRBD1; CDR3 protein: CASSTGTGGNSPLHF; CDR3 DNA: TGTGCCAGCAGCACCGGGACAGGGGGGAATTCACCCCTCCACTTT
clone size: many; V gene: TRBV20-1; J gene: TRBJ2-3; D gene: NA; CDR3 protein: CSARGPRLDTQYF; CDR3 DNA: TGCAGTGCGCGGGGGCCTCGATTAGATACGCAGTATTTT
clone size: many; V gene: TRBV5-6; J gene: TRBJ2-3; D gene: NA; CDR3 protein: CASTRGGTDTQYF; CDR3 DNA: TGTGCCAGCACGAGGGGAGGCACAGATACGCAGTATTTT
clone size: NA; V gene: TRBV12-3/TRBV12-4; J gene: TRBJ1-6; D gene: TRBD1; CDR3 protein: CASRGTGSEGSPLHF; CDR3 DNA: TGTGCCAGCAGAGGGACAGGGTCTGAAGGTTCACCCCTCCACTTT
clone size: many; V gene: TRBV5-1; J gene: TRBJ2-7; D gene: NA; CDR3 protein: CASRLVLSSEQYF; CDR3 DNA: TGCGCCAGCCGCCTGGTTCTATCGAGCGAGCAGTACTTC
clone size: few; V gene: TRBV10-3; J gene: TRBJ2-1; D gene: NA; CDR3 protein: CAISEGITVYNEQFF; CDR3 DNA: TGTGCCATCAGTGAGGGGATTACAGTTTACAATGAGCAGTTCTTC
clone size: many; V gene: TRBV6-5; J gene: TRBJ1-2; D gene: NA; CDR3 protein: CASSPTSGRASYGYTF; CDR3 DNA: TGTGCCAGCAGTCCAACAAGCGGCAGGGCCAGCTATGGCTACACCTTC
clone size: few; V gene: TRBV20-1; J gene: TRBJ1-5; D gene: NA; CDR3 protein: CSARDHGQDLDSNQPQHF; CDR3 DNA: TGCAGTGCTAGAGATCATGGCCAAGACCTAGATAGCAATCAGCCCCAGCATTTT
clone size: many; V gene: TRBV18; J gene: TRBJ2-6; D gene: NA; CDR3 protein: CASSPGGANVLTF; CDR3 DNA: TGTGCCAGCTCACCAGGGGGGGCCAACGTCCTGACTTTC
clone size: NA; V gene: TRBV13; J gene: TRBJ1-4; D gene: TRBD1; CDR3 protein: CASRGQGQVKLFF; CDR3 DNA: TGTGCCAGCAGGGGACAGGGGCAGGTAAAACTGTTTTTT
clone size: NA; V gene: TRBV9; J gene: TRBJ2-3; D gene: TRBD2; CDR3 protein: CASSPLAGGGWTQYF; CDR3 DNA: TGTGCCAGCAGCCCTCTAGCGGGGGGGGGATGGACGCAGTATTTT
clone size: many; V gene: TRBV12-3/TRBV12-4; J gene: TRBJ2-3; D gene: TRBD2; CDR3 protein: CASRPRGGGSTDTQYF; CDR3 DNA: TGTGCCAGCAGGCCCCGGGGCGGGGGGAGCACAGATACGCAGTATTTT
clone size: many; V gene: TRBV29-1; J gene: TRBJ2-5; D gene: NA; CDR3 protein: CSVGGATQYF; CDR3 DNA: TGCAGCGTTGGCGGCGCGACCCAGTACTTC
clone size: few; V gene: TRBV9; J gene: TRBJ1-3; D gene: NA; CDR3 protein: CASRDNYPGNTIYF; CDR3 DNA: TGTGCCAGCAGGGACAACTATCCTGGAAACACCATATATTTT
clone size: NA; V gene: TRBV9; J gene: TRBJ2-3; D gene: TRBD1; CDR3 protein: CASSTSAQGDITQYF; CDR3 DNA: TGTGCCAGCAGCACCTCTGCACAGGGGGACATTACGCAGTATTTT
clone size: many; V gene: TRBV12-3/TRBV12-4; J gene: TRBJ2-1; D gene: NA; CDR3 protein: CASSLFRQSSYNEQFF; CDR3 DNA: TGTGCCAGCAGTTTATTCCGGCAGAGCTCCTACAATGAGCAGTTCTTC
clone size: few; V gene: TRBV27; J gene: TRBJ2-2; D gene: TRBD1; CDR3 protein: CASSLLGQEGGELFF; CDR3 DNA: TGTGCCAGCAGTTTATTGGGACAGGAGGGCGGGGAGCTGTTTTTT
clone size: few; V gene: TRBV11-2; J gene: TRBJ2-2; D gene: NA; CDR3 protein: CASSLDDTGELFF; CDR3 DNA: TGTGCCAGCAGCTTAGACGACACCGGGGAGCTGTTTTTT
clone size: few; V gene: TRBV7-2; J gene: TRBJ1-5; D gene: TRBD1; CDR3 protein: CASSTRTGDQPQHF; CDR3 DNA: TGTGCCAGCAGCACCCGGACAGGCGATCAGCCCCAGCATTTT
clone size: NA; V gene: TRBV27; J gene: TRBJ2-2; D gene: NA; CDR3 protein: CASSLSYQNTGELFF; CDR3 DNA: TGTGCCAGCAGTTTAAGCTATCAGAACACCGGGGAGCTGTTTTTT
clone size: NA; V gene: TRBV7-8; J gene: TRBJ1-1; D gene: NA; CDR3 protein: CASSWTALLNTEAFF; CDR3 DNA: TGTGCCAGCAGCTGGACAGCCCTCTTGAACACTGAAGCTTTCTTT
clone size: few; V gene: TRBV7-9; J gene: TRBJ1-2; D gene: NA; CDR3 protein: CASTGGGQQSYTF; CDR3 DNA: TGTGCCAGCACCGGGGGAGGCCAGCAGAGCTACACCTTC
clone size: NA; V gene: TRBV19; J gene: TRBJ2-1; D gene: NA; CDR3 protein: CASRATEDYNEQFF; CDR3 DNA: TGTGCCAGTAGAGCGACAGAGGATTACAATGAGCAGTTCTTC
clone size: once; V gene: TRBV5-1; J gene: TRBJ2-5; D gene: NA; CDR3 protein: CASSLGKGGETQYF; CDR3 DNA: TGCGCCAGCAGCTTGGGAAAGGGAGGAGAGACCCAGTACTTC
clone size: few; V gene: TRBV20-1; J gene: TRBJ2-2; D gene: TRBD1; CDR3 protein: CSASPGQGAFTGELFF; CDR3 DNA: TGCAGTGCTAGTCCGGGACAGGGGGCGTTCACCGGGGAGCTGTTTTTT
clone size: NA; V gene: TRBV12-3/TRBV12-4; J gene: TRBJ2-2; D gene: NA; CDR3 protein: CASSRQAQQNTGELFF; CDR3 DNA: TGTGCCAGCAGTAGACAGGCCCAACAAAACACCGGGGAGCTGTTTTTT
clone size: many; V gene: TRBV20-1; J gene: TRBJ2-5; D gene: TRBD2; CDR3 protein: CSARTYTSGGGETQYF; CDR3 DNA: TGCAGTGCTCGCACTTACACTAGCGGGGGTGGGGAGACCCAGTACTTC
clone size: few; V gene: TRBV18; J gene: TRBJ1-4; D gene: NA; CDR3 protein: CASSTLGPQGGKLFF; CDR3 DNA: TGTGCCAGCTCAACTCTGGGACCTCAGGGCGGGAAACTGTTTTTT
clone size: NA; V gene: TRBV7-9; J gene: TRBJ2-7; D gene: TRBD2; CDR3 protein: CASRSGDGEQYF; CDR3 DNA: TGTGCCAGCAGGAGCGGGGACGGCGAGCAGTACTTC
clone size: many; V gene: TRBV4-3; J gene: TRBJ2-7; D gene: TRBD2; CDR3 protein: CASSPRLAGVYEQYF; CDR3 DNA: TGCGCCAGCAGCCCTCGCCTAGCGGGGGTCTACGAGCAGTACTTC
clone size: few; V gene: TRBV4-2; J gene: TRBJ2-5; D gene: NA; CDR3 protein: CASSQDNGQETQYF; CDR3 DNA: TGTGCCAGCAGCCAAGATAATGGGCAAGAGACCCAGTACTTC
clone size: NA; V gene: TRBV18; J gene: TRBJ1-2; D gene: NA; CDR3 protein: CASSLNGVDGYTF; CDR3 DNA: TGTGCCAGCTCACTTAACGGAGTGGATGGCTACACCTTC
clone size: NA; V gene: TRBV7-9; J gene: TRBJ2-7; D gene: NA; CDR3 protein: CASSLQDYSYEQYF; CDR3 DNA: TGTGCCAGCAGCTTACAAGACTACTCCTACGAGCAGTACTTC
clone size: few; V gene: TRBV5-5; J gene: TRBJ2-3; D gene: NA; CDR3 protein: CASSFEAQDTQYF; CDR3 DNA: TGTGCCAGCAGCTTTGAGGCTCAAGATACGCAGTATTTT
clone size: NA; V gene: TRBV7-2; J gene: TRBJ2-7; D gene: TRBD1; CDR3 protein: CASSRATGGMYEQYF; CDR3 DNA: TGTGCCAGCAGCCGAGCGACAGGGGGAATGTACGAGCAGTACTTC
clone size: many; V gene: TRBV7-8; J gene: TRBJ2-2; D gene: TRBD2; CDR3 protein: CASSGTSGSPVSGELFF; CDR3 DNA: TGTGCCAGCAGCGGGACTAGCGGGAGCCCCGTTAGCGGGGAGCTGTTTTTT
clone size: few; V gene: TRBV9; J gene: TRBJ1-5; D gene: NA; CDR3 protein: CASSVDPVGRANTQPQHF; CDR3 DNA: TGTGCCAGCAGCGTAGACCCCGTCGGACGGGCAAACACTCAGCCCCAGCATTTT
clone size: few; V gene: TRBV20-1; J gene: TRBJ2-5; D gene: NA; CDR3 protein: CSARHRETQYF; CDR3 DNA: TGCAGTGCTAGACATAGAGAGACCCAGTACTTC
clone size: few; V gene: TRBV7-3; J gene: TRBJ2-1; D gene: TRBD2; CDR3 protein: CASSLQGTRSYNEQFF; CDR3 DNA: TGTGCCAGCAGCTTACAGGGGACTAGGAGTTACAATGAGCAGTTCTTC
clone size: NA; V gene: TRBV7-9; J gene: TRBJ2-2; D gene: TRBD2; CDR3 protein: CASTRTSNTGELFF; CDR3 DNA: TGTGCCAGCACCCGGACTAGTAACACCGGGGAGCTGTTTTTT
clone size: NA; V gene: TRBV5-4; J gene: TRBJ1-3; D gene: NA; CDR3 protein: CASSFWGAAGNTIYF; CDR3 DNA: TGTGCTAGCAGCTTTTGGGGCGCGGCTGGAAACACCATATATTTT
clone size: NA; V gene: TRBV25-1; J gene: TRBJ1-5; D gene: NA; CDR3 protein: CASSEGRGGSNQPQHF; CDR3 DNA: TGTGCCAGCAGCGAGGGCAGGGGAGGTAGCAATCAGCCCCAGCATTTT
clone size: few; V gene: TRBV20-1; J gene: TRBJ1-2; D gene: NA; CDR3 protein: CSARGQVGFLGGYTF; CDR3 DNA: TGCAGTGCTAGGGGCCAGGTCGGCTTTCTTGGCGGCTACACCTTC
clone size: NA; V gene: TRBV7-2; J gene: TRBJ2-1; D gene: NA; CDR3 protein: CASSPGPRQVAMVQFF; CDR3 DNA: TGTGCCAGCAGCCCGGGACCCAGGCAGGTGGCGATGGTGCAGTTCTTC
clone size: NA; V gene: TRBV12-3/TRBV12-4; J gene: TRBJ1-1; D gene: NA; CDR3 protein: CASSLRSRTNTEAFF; CDR3 DNA: TGTGCCAGCAGTTTAAGGTCCAGGACGAACACTGAAGCTTTCTTT
clone size: many; V gene: TRBV20-1; J gene: TRBJ1-6; D gene: NA; CDR3 protein: CSARGSRGLSSYNSPLHF; CDR3 DNA: TGCAGTGCTAGAGGCTCACGGGGACTGAGCTCCTATAATTCACCCCTCCACTTT
clone size: few; V gene: TRBV7-3; J gene: TRBJ1-2; D gene: NA; CDR3 protein: CASSSGAGPGGYTF; CDR3 DNA: TGTGCCAGCAGCTCAGGGGCAGGGCCGGGTGGCTACACCTTC
clone size: few; V gene: TRBV7-8; J gene: TRBJ2-7; D gene: NA; CDR3 protein: CASSPTQSSYEQYF; CDR3 DNA: TGTGCCAGCAGCCCCACGCAGAGCTCCTACGAGCAGTACTTC
clone size: many; V gene: TRBV29-1; J gene: TRBJ1-3; D gene: TRBD1; CDR3 protein: CSVADRYSGNTIYF; CDR3 DNA: TGCAGCGTTGCGGACAGGTACTCTGGAAACACCATATATTTT